The entry below describes one T cell receptor beta chain. Antigen unknown. Trimming took 2 bases from V and 3 from J, leaving 3 bases between them. The CDR3 runs to 11 residues. The germline V gene encodes CDR1 SGHDT and CDR2 YYEEEE. This specimen belongs to a study of T cell responses to AZD1222 COVID-19 vaccine. Whole-study results and caveats: When two AZD1222 doses had been given, Spike-specific TCR breadth and depth rose. The CD4 TCRs associated with vaccination extended across spike and predominated at 160-218 and 743-854. In a largely white British group with more females than males, clonal diversity was possibly underestimated. Nearly half of spike-specific TCRs reportedly go after variant regions that carry no mutations.

Clones were read by immunoSEQ multiplex PCR, and TCRdb kept only the in-frame ones, dropping some. The sample holds 150,000 to 200,000 clones, about 91% seen once. Sequenced material: peripheral blood, taken on day 0 of AZD1222 vaccination. This clonotype was obtained from an adult in good health. The chain has TRBV5-6 and TRBJ2-7; D gene uncertain. The CDR3 DNA follows: TGTGCCAGCAGCTTTAACTACGAGCAGTACTTC. Translation gives CASSFNYEQYF.